This T cell receptor beta chain was identified in a study of tumor-infiltrating lymphocytes in primary liver carcinoma. As concerns this clonotype: Antigen: not known.

General study points: Pairs of tumor regions overlapped more than tumor-adjacent and tumor-blood pairs did.

CDR1 is MNHNS, CDR2 SASEGT, per germline. The length of the CDR3 is 13 residues. V lost 2 bases and J 12 bases, leaving 17 bases between the germline ends. Starting material of roughly 550 ng total RNA yielded TCR beta cDNA via a constant-region primer. Modified slightly, ARM-PCR produced TCR beta libraries over three nested multiplex PCR rounds. PCR rounds one and two used TRBV1-TRBV30 forward primers with a C-beta reverse primer for around 10 cycles each. TCRdb recomputed calls from the multiplex PCR reads with MiXCR, one row per CDR3 protein. The table has about 21,000 distinct CDR3 sequences, roughly 78% seen once. Each 20-30 mg portion of unsorted bulk tissue served as the source for co-extraction of RNA and DNA.

V is TRBV6-1 and J is TRBJ2-7; D is undetermined. The sequenced material came from liver tumor tissue from sampling region 1. The subset: tumor region T1, superior pole. This TCR was recovered from a man aged 40-55 years with primary liver carcinoma and hepatitis B virus infection. The CDR3 region has the DNA TGTGCCAGCAGTGAACCCGGGTGGGAAGGGCGGTACTTC. It is translated as CASSEPGWEGRYF.